This T cell receptor (beta chain) was sequenced during a study of shared clonotypes between healthy human individuals. In the study overall: Donors consisted of two women and three men between 18 and 49.

The CDR3 covers 11 residues. The germline V gene encodes CDR1 SEHNR and CDR2 FQNEAQ (reference sequence). Trimming took off 5 bases at V and 3 bases at J, with 5 bases between the two ends. General study findings and limits: Clonotypes shared by all four donors outscored non-shared clonotypes in generation probability.

All donors were Caucasian adults living in Nashville, Tennessee. Subsets obtained from CD4+ cells comprised CD45RA+ naive and CD45RA-negative memory cells. Assay used: immunoSEQ multiplex PCR; TCRdb lists only in-frame clones, some missing. The profile covers around 1.4 million clones, with approximately 98.5% appearing a single time and 0.36% taken by the ten largest. On this clone itself: Its target is unknown. Other nucleotide sequences in the sample specify the same CDR3.

V gene TRBV7-9 combines with J gene TRBJ2-7; D is unclear. The TCR originated in a man younger than 45 in good health. The sequenced sample was naive CD4+ T cells sorted from blood. The subset denotes: CD45RA+ positively selected. CDR3 sequence: CASSPLYEQYF. CDR3 bases: TGTGCCAGCAGCCCCCTCTACGAGCAGTACTTC.